This T cell receptor (beta chain) was sequenced for a study of molecular identifiers for immune sequencing clone quantification. This clonotype appeared many times. TCRdb used MiXCR to reprocess the PCR reads, holding one entry per CDR3 protein. The sample lists around 470,000 distinct CDR3 sequences, 25% seen once, with about 0.75% in the top ten. The clonotype originates from a human donor in good health. Some libraries in this study had Jurkat cell RNA spiked in. Sequencing was performed on naive CD8+ T cells from blood, with Jurkat cell RNA spiked in. Subset defined: FACS-sorted CD8+CD4-CCR7+CD45RA+ naive T cells.

Here the CDR3 reads CASSQSTGEDFEKLFF. Written as DNA, the CDR3 is TGTGCCAGCAGCCAATCTACAGGGGAGGATTTCGAAAAACTGTTTTTT. The chain uses TRBV7-9 and TRBJ1-4; 7 bases align to TRBD1. Germline CDR1 reads SEHNR; CDR2 reads FQNEAQ (reference sequence). J gave up 8 bases and V 5 bases, and 14 bases lay outside the gene matches. The CDR3 consists of 16 residues.